This TCR beta chain was found in a study of early T cells in non-severe SARS-CoV-2 infection. The wider study: Chains were unpaired, as sequencing was done on bulk RNA from unsorted whole blood.

MiXCR was run by TCRdb on the 5' RACE reads, yielding one entry per CDR3 protein. The sample has more than 85,000 distinct CDR3 sequences; approximately 17% are singletons. Trimming stripped 0 bases from V and 7 bases from J, with 10 bases between. CDR1 SGDLS and CDR2 YYNGEE come from the germline V gene. The CDR3 extends over 13 amino acids. Material: whole blood, obtained at baseline. The chain recombines TRBV9 with TRBJ2-5; D is uncertain. The sequence was collected from an adult who was a healthcare worker with PCR-confirmed SARS-CoV-2 infection or an uninfected control (not recorded which). The CDR3 spells CASSVEPARTQYF. CDR3 DNA: TGTGCCAGCAGCGTAGAACCTGCGCGGACCCAGTACTTC. Variable domain in full (rest from reference TRBV9 and TRBJ2-5): DSGVTQTPKHLITATGQRVTLRCSPRSGDLSVYWYQQSLDQGLQFLIQYYNGEERAKGNILERFSAQQFPDLHSELNLSSLELGDSALYFCASSVEPARTQYFGPGTRLLVL.